This T cell receptor beta chain was sequenced during a study of CD8 T cells in ankylosing spondylitis. TCRdb fed the 5' RACE reads into MiXCR, producing one record per CDR3 protein. The table has 100,000 or so distinct CDR3 sequences, less than 25% seen once. V was shortened by 8 bases and J by 5 bases, with 9 bases between the two germline ends. This CDR3 has 11 residues. Germline CDR1 reads MNHEY; CDR2 reads SVGEGT. Sequencing was done on a sample of synovial fluid, either unsorted or a sorted T cell fraction (not recorded which). V is TRBV6-2 or TRBV6-3 and J is TRBJ2-5; D is possibly TRBD2 (5 bases). The sequence was collected from a male donor with ankylosing spondylitis. For the CDR3, the DNA is TGTGCCAGCGGGAGTGGTGAGACCCAGTACTTC. It yields the protein CASGSGETQYF.